This T cell receptor (beta chain) was obtained from a study of blood T cell repertoires in COVID-19 (dated by TCRdb to the early 2020s). For the wider study: Samples covering the acute and convalescent phases of COVID-19 were provided by collaborators in the United States, Italy and Spain. The material from the prospective study consisted of cDNA or gDNA derived from T cells, B-cell-depleted T cells, or PBMCs. The dataset comprised deeply sampled blood TCRbeta repertoires from subjects exposed to, actively infected with, or recovered from COVID-19. A freely available public database, intended as a resource for researchers studying the immune response to SARS-CoV-2, is where the repertoires were released. Samples came from the ongoing ImmuneRACE study (first 160 participants) plus 1,254 subjects from 6 global collaborators. A de-identified subject ID, COVID-19 status, age in years and sex were almost always included in the sample metadata. HLA class I and class II types, where available, came from metadata supplied by the sample provider rather than from assay-based typing. Results and caveats for the whole study, not just this receptor: How much clinical and demographic metadata was included differed by source and by participant, and the metadata was provided uncurated.

TCRbeta CDR3 regions were amplified from genomic DNA by means of the immunoSEQ Assay, a bias-controlled multiplex PCR. Per the original workflow: Nucleated cell counts per sample were estimated from amplification of reference gene primers within the assay. To quantify the absolute abundance of each unique TCRbeta CDR3 rearrangement, sequence reads were collapsed and filtered. For each sample, productive Simpson clonality was calculated as the square root of Simpson's diversity index over productive rearrangements. Entries here come from immuneACCESS through TCRdb and include only in-frame sequences with V and J called. Some clones fail to appear in such tables; in the studies checked, an unresolved V gene covers under half of the shortfall, and the cause of the remainder is unknown. V and J calls and clone size come straight from that table; D and trimming were deduced from the DNA. The sample table lists roughly 170,000 clones, approximately 79% of them with a count of one. About 7.8% of the sample belongs to the ten largest clones.

One collaborating source in Seattle enrolled patients while the patients were actively infected and followed the patients over time throughout the course of disease. Each collaborating institution followed its own protocols to collect whole blood in K2EDTA tubes. Collaborator samples were shipped for TCRbeta analysis as frozen whole blood, isolated PBMCs, or DNA extracted from either sample type. Turning to this clone: The specificity of this receptor is unknown. Base qualities are not recorded, but no much larger clone differs from it by a single base.

The junction carries 8 bases between V and J, which are trimmed by 3 bases and 5 bases respectively. The CDR3 numbers 12 residues from cysteine through phenylalanine. Only the CDR3 DNA stays, 36 bases, in frame from base 1. The germline V gene (reference sequence) specifies DFQATT as CDR1 and SNEGSKA as CDR2. The receptor's source is an older woman with COVID-19, enrolled during active disease. Specimen: peripheral blood. The sequence is built from TRBV20-1 and TRBJ2-1, with no reliable assignment of the D segment. At the DNA level, the sequence is TGCAGTGCTAGTGGTCAAAACAATGAGCAGTTCTTC. It encodes CSASGQNNEQFF.